This T cell receptor beta chain was identified in a study of blood T cells in healthy people across ages. The study, taken as a whole, reports: Naive T cell percentage by flow cytometry tracked strongly with beta diversity.

Using a J-beta primer mix together with a sample-barcoded 5' primer, a second PCR was run for about 6 to 12 cycles. Each of the cDNA molecules was tagged by a template-switch adaptor with 12 random nucleotides. Each sample provided no less than 2.5 million CDR3-containing paired-end reads. MiXCR, applied by TCRdb to the 5' RACE reads, yields one record per CDR3 protein. In the table there are 910,000 or so distinct CDR3 sequences, roughly 47% of which are singletons. Germline trimming cut 4 bases from V and 10 bases from J; bases unmatched to any gene: 10. There are 14 residues in the CDR3. Germline values: CDR1 MNHEY, CDR2 SVGAGI. On this clonotype itself: The antigen remains unidentified.

The TCR sequence derives from a woman in her sixties or seventies in good health. This chain connects TRBV6-5 to TRBJ2-3; 8 bases line up with TRBD2. Input material: blood. CDR3 sequence: CASSSRPGGDAQYF. Here the CDR3 DNA reads TGTGCCAGCAGTTCACGACCGGGGGGGGATGCGCAGTATTTT.